The clone carrying this T cell receptor beta chain was counted between two and nine times. Its antigen is still unknown. This entry comes from a study of a mutant IDH1 vaccine in newly diagnosed glioma. Overall study context: The initiation of vaccination occurred 4-6 weeks after radiotherapy alone, or with temozolomide cycles.

Findings of the study overall: Induction of immune responses by the vaccine occurred in just under 95% of patients.

The table came from immunoSEQ multiplex PCR; TCRdb's copy has only in-frame clones and leaves some out. Counted here are roughly 61,000 clones, about four fifths occurring once; the ten biggest clones make up approximately 5.9%. The time point was: week 11, during vaccination. A 20-mer mutant IDH1 peptide at 300 ug was injected subcutaneously with topical imiquimod. Newly diagnosed WHO grade 3 or 4 IDH1-mutant, ATRX-lost astrocytomas were identified in the donors. This CDR3 is built from 16 residues. V trimming: 5 bases; J trimming: 5 bases; junction bases outside the gene matches: 7. From germline, CDR1 is SEHNR and CDR2 FQNEAQ (reference sequence).

The V call is TRBV7-9, the J call TRBJ2-5; 14 nucleotides align to TRBD2. This clonotype was obtained from a man aged 50-60 years with glioma. The sequencing used PBMCs, collected from a glioma patient whose treatment included an IDH1 peptide vaccine. In DNA, the CDR3 is TGTGCCAGCAGCACGACTAGCGGGAGGGCCTGGGAGACCCAGTACTTC. It specifies CASSTTSGRAWETQYF.